Listed below are T cell receptor beta chains from one sample, sequenced in a study of blood T cells in healthy people across ages. MiXCR, run by TCRdb on the 5' RACE reads, gives a single entry per CDR3 protein. The sample lists some 890,000 distinct CDR3 sequences, about 28% seen once, with roughly 10% in the top ten. Another study also made use of these data, one on T cells of mothers and their children.

What was sequenced was blood. The receptors shown here come from a woman aged 40 to 55 in good health. Both conserved end residues are part of each CDR3. Fields, in order: J gene, clone size, V gene, D gene, CDR3 protein, CDR3 DNA. A D gene is named only where the DNA matches it firmly. Not all rows give a size; the values are once, few, many and, for expanded clones, a class.

j_call: TRBJ1-2
clone_size: few
v_call: TRBV12-3/TRBV12-4
d_call: -
cdr3_aa: CAGSLDYGYTF
cdr3_nt: TGTGCCGGCAGTTTAGACTATGGCTACACCTTC

j_call: TRBJ2-7
clone_size: -
v_call: TRBV4-1
d_call: -
cdr3_aa: CASSQDPTLEQYF
cdr3_nt: TGCGCCAGCAGCCAAGACCCTACGCTCGAGCAGTACTTC

j_call: TRBJ1-1
clone_size: -
v_call: TRBV4-1
d_call: -
cdr3_aa: CASSQPPKRQSEAFF
cdr3_nt: TGCGCCAGCAGCCAACCTCCAAAAAGACAGTCTGAAGCTTTCTTT

j_call: TRBJ2-3
clone_size: -
v_call: TRBV7-3
d_call: TRBD2
cdr3_aa: CASSLGTSGGVSDTQYF
cdr3_nt: TGTGCCAGCAGCTTAGGGACTAGCGGGGGGGTTTCCGATACGCAGTATTTT

j_call: TRBJ2-1
clone_size: -
v_call: TRBV28
d_call: TRBD2
cdr3_aa: CASSLAGGPRGEQFF
cdr3_nt: TGTGCCAGCAGTTTAGCGGGGGGGCCTCGGGGTGAGCAGTTCTTC

j_call: TRBJ1-4
clone_size: few
v_call: TRBV15
d_call: -
cdr3_aa: CATSRDLVAGVWNEKLFF
cdr3_nt: TGTGCCACCAGCAGAGATCTCGTCGCGGGGGTGTGGAATGAAAAACTGTTTTTT

j_call: TRBJ1-5
clone_size: few
v_call: TRBV20-1
d_call: -
cdr3_aa: CSARDGYSNQPQHF
cdr3_nt: TGCAGTGCTAGAGATGGTTATAGCAATCAGCCCCAGCATTTT

j_call: TRBJ2-1
clone_size: many
v_call: TRBV5-1
d_call: -
cdr3_aa: CASSLGAGNYNEQFF
cdr3_nt: TGTGCCAGCAGCTTAGGTGCGGGGAACTACAATGAGCAGTTCTTC

j_call: TRBJ2-5
clone_size: -
v_call: TRBV5-1
d_call: -
cdr3_aa: CASSGGPRETQYF
cdr3_nt: TGCGCCAGCAGCGGGGGACCTCGGGAGACCCAGTACTTC

j_call: TRBJ2-4
clone_size: many
v_call: TRBV7-2
d_call: TRBD1
cdr3_aa: CASSDRGRGIQYF
cdr3_nt: TGTGCCAGCAGCGACAGGGGTCGTGGGATTCAGTACTTC

j_call: TRBJ2-7
clone_size: many
v_call: TRBV5-1
d_call: -
cdr3_aa: CASSLDFHEQYF
cdr3_nt: TGCGCCAGCAGCTTGGACTTCCACGAGCAGTACTTC

j_call: TRBJ2-1
clone_size: few
v_call: TRBV20-1
d_call: TRBD2
cdr3_aa: CSASGLAGGLNEQFF
cdr3_nt: TGCAGTGCTAGTGGGCTAGCGGGGGGACTCAATGAGCAGTTCTTC

j_call: TRBJ2-4
clone_size: many
v_call: TRBV28
d_call: -
cdr3_aa: CASSQAGSIAKNIQYF
cdr3_nt: TGTGCCAGCAGTCAAGCCGGAAGTATAGCCAAAAACATTCAGTACTTC

j_call: TRBJ2-7
clone_size: few
v_call: TRBV19
d_call: -
cdr3_aa: CASSNPGQFYEQYF
cdr3_nt: TGTGCCAGTAGTAACCCAGGGCAATTCTACGAGCAGTACTTC

j_call: TRBJ2-3
clone_size: -
v_call: TRBV3-1
d_call: -
cdr3_aa: CASSQPGLLADTQYF
cdr3_nt: TGTGCCAGCAGTCAACCAGGGCTTCTCGCAGATACGCAGTATTTT

j_call: TRBJ2-3
clone_size: -
v_call: TRBV5-1
d_call: -
cdr3_aa: CASSLGTVQTDTQYF
cdr3_nt: TGCGCCAGCAGCTTGGGGACTGTGCAGACAGATACGCAGTATTTT

j_call: TRBJ2-4
clone_size: few
v_call: TRBV6-2/TRBV6-3
d_call: -
cdr3_aa: CASRYSRSKNIQYF
cdr3_nt: TGTGCCAGCAGGTACTCTAGATCCAAAAACATTCAGTACTTC

j_call: TRBJ2-7
clone_size: few
v_call: TRBV18
d_call: TRBD1
cdr3_aa: CASSPRGQGAIYEQYF
cdr3_nt: TGTGCCAGCTCACCACGAGGACAGGGGGCAATCTACGAGCAGTACTTC

j_call: TRBJ1-5
clone_size: -
v_call: TRBV5-5
d_call: -
cdr3_aa: CASSLGAANQPQHF
cdr3_nt: TGTGCCAGCAGCTTGGGGGCAGCTAATCAGCCCCAGCATTTT

j_call: TRBJ2-3
clone_size: many
v_call: TRBV4-3
d_call: -
cdr3_aa: CASSQETSTDTQYF
cdr3_nt: TGCGCCAGCAGCCAGGAAACTAGCACAGATACGCAGTATTTT

j_call: TRBJ1-5
clone_size: few
v_call: TRBV12-3/TRBV12-4
d_call: -
cdr3_aa: CASSLGLGIRQPQHF
cdr3_nt: TGTGCCAGCAGTTTAGGTTTGGGGATTCGGCAGCCCCAGCATTTT

j_call: TRBJ2-5
clone_size: -
v_call: TRBV29-1
d_call: -
cdr3_aa: CSVGLDQETQYF
cdr3_nt: TGCAGCGTAGGACTTGACCAAGAGACCCAGTACTTC